One sample yielded the 8 T cell receptor beta chains listed below, sequenced in a study of shared clonotypes between healthy human individuals. TCRdb's copy holds only in-frame clones and misses some; the assay was immunoSEQ multiplex PCR. The sample records 2 million to 2.5 million clones, 93% being singletons. The specimen sequenced was naive CD4+ T cells from PBMCs. Subset here: CD45RA+ positively selected. These receptors were obtained from a man aged 18 to 29 in good health. Some clones in this sample may be carry-over from other donors' samples.

The chain joins TRBV4-2 to TRBJ1-6; D unresolved. CDR1 and CDR2 (germline): LGHNA, YNFKEQ. The CDR3 is 15 residues long. Trimming left V 4 bases short and J 2 bases short, with 9 bases between. The CDR3 spells CASSRAATYNSPLHF. CDR3 bases: TGTGCCAGCAGCCGGGCAGCGACCTATAATTCACCCCTCCACTTT.

CDR3 coding DNA: TGTGCCAGCAGCTCCCGCCCGGGACAGGGGGCGGGTGAGCAGTACTTC. Amino acids: CASSSRPGQGAGEQYF. The rearrangement joins TRBV7-6 to TRBJ2-7; 12 nucleotides match TRBD1. Unmatched junction bases numbered 11, after V lost 4 bases and J lost 7 bases. In germline, CDR1 is SGHVS, CDR2 FNYEAQ. CDR3 size: 16 residues.

The genes are TRBV25-1 and TRBJ1-2, with D maybe TRBD1 (5 bases). The CDR3 contains 13 residues. In germline, CDR1 is MGHDK, CDR2 SYGVNS. Trimming left V 7 bases short and J 6 bases short, with 15 bases between. The CDR3 loop reads CASTPAGRDGYTF. CDR3 coding DNA: TGTGCCAGCACTCCCGCCGGCAGGGATGGCTACACCTTC.

This sequence joins TRBV5-1 and TRBJ1-1; D remains unclear. The CDR3 is 16 residues long. Trimming shortened V by 2 bases and J by 0 bases, and 14 bases separated the two germline ends. Germline V gives CDR1 SGHRS, CDR2 YFSETQ. This CDR3 reads CASSFVAQAVNTEAFF. CDR3 sequence (DNA): TGCGCCAGCAGCTTCGTGGCTCAGGCCGTGAACACTGAAGCTTTCTTT.

The gene calls are TRBV5-1 and TRBJ1-6; weak D call: TRBD1 (5 bases). With 2 bases removed from V and 5 bases from J, the gap between germline ends came to 14 bases. This CDR3 region has 16 residues. Germline lookup yields CDR1 SGHRS and CDR2 YFSETQ. The CDR3 protein is CASSFLGVDNNSPLHF. CDR3 DNA sequence: TGCGCCAGCAGCTTTTTAGGGGTCGATAATAATTCACCCCTCCACTTT.

In this sample, this clone turned up a few times. The V call is TRBV30, the J call TRBJ1-4; 9 nucleotides match TRBD1. V shed 2 bases and J 10 bases; nucleotides not matched to a gene: 8. CDR3 size: 14 residues. The germline V gene encodes CDR1 GTSNPN and CDR2 SVGIG (reference sequence). In nucleotides, the CDR3 is TGTGCCTGGAGTCCAGGACAGGGGCGAGGAAAACTGTTTTTT. The encoded protein is CAWSPGQGRGKLFF.

This sequence joins TRBV2 and TRBJ2-5, with TRBD2 matching over 7 bases. Per germline, CDR1 SNHLY and CDR2 FYNNEI. This CDR3 contains 14 residues. V shed 5 bases and J 4 bases; nucleotides not matched to a gene: 7. CDR3: CASSLRWGGETQYF. The CDR3, as DNA: TGTGCCAGCAGTCTTCGGTGGGGGGGAGAGACCCAGTACTTC. Combining the CDR3 with reference TRBV2 and TRBJ2-5 gives the whole variable domain EPEVTQTPSHQVTQMGQEVILRCVPISNHLYFYWYRQILGQKVEFLVSFYNNEISEKSEIFDDQFSVERPDGSNFTLKIRSTKLEDSAMYFCASSLRWGGETQYFGPGTRLLVL.

This rearrangement joins TRBV30 to TRBJ1-1, with D unclear. Germline CDR1 GTSNPN, CDR2 SVGIG (reference sequence). This CDR3 spans 17 amino acids. Trimming shortened V by 2 bases and J by 0 bases, and 19 bases separated the two germline ends. In DNA form, the CDR3 reads TGTGCCTGGAGTTTATACCCTGGGAGCTCGATGAACACTGAAGCTTTCTTT. This codes for CAWSLYPGSSMNTEAFF.